A single T cell receptor beta chain is shown here with its context. As yet, its antigen is unknown. Genomic DNA acted as the template from which TCR beta VDJ combination and CDR3 sequence profiling were carried out. MiXCR, run by TCRdb on the reads, gives a single entry per CDR3 protein. The sample records around 200,000 distinct CDR3 sequences, 50% to 65% being singletons. Flow cytometry had shown expanded CD8+CD57+ cells in the patients chosen for sequencing. There was no therapy given to any patient before the blood sampling took place. The CDR3 covers 15 residues. Germline values: CDR1 SNHLY, CDR2 FYNNEI. V lost 3 bases to trimming and J lost 2 bases; unmatched junction nucleotides: 7. The data derive from a study of CD8+CD57+ T cells in acquired aplastic anemia. Whole-study context: Recorded DNA amounts for sorted CD4+ and CD8+ cells had an average of 3.2 ug.

Study-wide results and limits: Patients shared some 30 CD8+ CDR3 sequences with controls.

The clonotype originates from a human donor with aplastic anemia. The sequenced sample consisted of sorted CD4+, CD8+, or CD8+CD57+ T cells (not recorded which) from PBMCs. The chain carries TRBV2 and TRBJ2-7, with TRBD2 matching over 7 bases. CDR3 loop: CASSEGSGTPYEQYF. Written as DNA, the CDR3 is TGTGCCAGCAGTGAGGGGAGCGGGACCCCCTACGAGCAGTACTTC.